This T cell receptor (beta chain) was recorded in a study of blood T cells in healthy people across ages. Study in general: Capturing about one barcoded beta molecule per two T cells was achieved by template switching. Overall study results and limits: Diversity of TCR beta per million T cells declined in a roughly linear way with age. The percentage of naive T cells correlated strongly with TCR beta diversity.

Trimming left V 2 bases short and J 11 bases short, with 12 bases between. This CDR3 contains 12 residues. From germline, CDR1 is SGHTA and CDR2 FQGNSA. Next came a second PCR, run for about 7 to 12 cycles, which used a sample-barcoded 5' primer along with a J-beta primer mix. One entry per CDR3 protein results from TCRdb running MiXCR on the 5' RACE reads. The data contain about 570,000 distinct CDR3 sequences, approximately 27% of them singletons. As to this clonotype: Its antigen is unknown.

Per individual sample, total RNA of at least 5 micrograms was extracted. Sequenced sample: blood. The chain is built from TRBV7-2 and TRBJ1-1, with D possibly TRBD1 on 5 matching bases. The clonotype comes from a woman in her seventies in good health. The CDR3: CASSLFRDRAFF. CDR3 nucleotides: TGTGCCAGCAGCTTATTCAGGGATAGGGCTTTCTTT. Complete variable domain (other parts from reference TRBV7-2 and TRBJ1-1): GAGVSQSPSNKVTEKGKDVELRCDPISGHTALYWYRQSLGQGLEFLIYFQGNSAPDKSGLPSDRFSAERTGGSVSTLTIQRTQQEDSAVYLCASSLFRDRAFFGQGTRLTVV.